This T cell receptor (beta chain) was identified in a study of T cells in Graves' hyperthyroidism and ophthalmopathy. Study-wide results and limits: Blood shared most expanded thyroid clonotypes above 0.001.

Authors of the study amplified TCR beta CDR3 regions from RNA transcripts. A first-round RT-PCR of the TCR CDR3 used the HTBI primer set. MiXCR was run by TCRdb on the multiplex PCR reads, yielding one entry per CDR3 protein. The table records roughly 630,000 distinct CDR3 sequences, 15% to 18% of them present only once. This clonotype has a handful of counts. The antigen remains undetermined. Disease duration under 2 months; hyperthyroidism patients were aged 18 to 65. Every diagnosis used clinical symptoms, serum thyroxine and TRAb, thyroid ultrasound and orbital computed tomography. The material sequenced was blood. This clonotype originated in a woman younger than 45 with Graves' hyperthyroidism.

The CDR3 DNA reads as TGTGCCAGCAGCTCAATCAGGGGAAGCTCGCTCGAGCAGTACTTC. It is translated as CASSSIRGSSLEQYF. The V call is TRBV11-2, the J call TRBJ2-7; D is possibly TRBD1 (6 bases). V gave up 4 bases and J gave up 6 bases, with 19 bases separating them. This CDR3 is built from 15 residues. CDR1 is SGHAT and CDR2 is FQNNGV in the germline V gene.